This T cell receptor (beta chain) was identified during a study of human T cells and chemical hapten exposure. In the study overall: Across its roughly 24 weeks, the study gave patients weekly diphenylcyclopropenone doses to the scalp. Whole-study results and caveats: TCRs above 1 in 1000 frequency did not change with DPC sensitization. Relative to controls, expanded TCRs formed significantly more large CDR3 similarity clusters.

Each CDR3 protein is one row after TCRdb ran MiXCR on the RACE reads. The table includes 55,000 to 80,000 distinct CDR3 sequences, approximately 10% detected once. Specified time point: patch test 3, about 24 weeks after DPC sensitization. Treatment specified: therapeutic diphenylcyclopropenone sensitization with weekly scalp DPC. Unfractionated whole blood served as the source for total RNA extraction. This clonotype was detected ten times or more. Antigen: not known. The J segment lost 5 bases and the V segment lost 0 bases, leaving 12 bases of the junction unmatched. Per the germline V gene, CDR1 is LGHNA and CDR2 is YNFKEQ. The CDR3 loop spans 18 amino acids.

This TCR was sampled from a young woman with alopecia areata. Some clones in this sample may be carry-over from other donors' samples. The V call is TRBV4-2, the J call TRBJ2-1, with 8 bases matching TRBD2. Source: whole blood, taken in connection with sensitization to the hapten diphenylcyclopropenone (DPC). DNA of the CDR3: TGTGCCAGCAGCCAAGAGATTCTTGGGCTAGCGGGCGACAATGAGCAGTTCTTC. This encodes CASSQEILGLAGDNEQFF.